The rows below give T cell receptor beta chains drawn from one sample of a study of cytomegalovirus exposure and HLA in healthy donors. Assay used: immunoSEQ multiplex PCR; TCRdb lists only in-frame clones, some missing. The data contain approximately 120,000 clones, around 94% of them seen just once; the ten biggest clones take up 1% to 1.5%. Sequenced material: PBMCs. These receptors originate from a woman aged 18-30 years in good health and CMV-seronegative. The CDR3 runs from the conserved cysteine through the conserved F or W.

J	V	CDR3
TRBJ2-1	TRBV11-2	CASTRLAGADEQFF
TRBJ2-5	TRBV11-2	CASSTWTGAQETQYF
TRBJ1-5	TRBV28	CASSFWGRESQPQHF
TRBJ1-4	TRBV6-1	CASRINVGGIEKLFF
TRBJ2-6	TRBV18	CASSPSETGASGANVLTF
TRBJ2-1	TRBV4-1	CASSLQGTHNEQFF
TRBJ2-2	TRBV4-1	CASSQELRGPGTGELFF
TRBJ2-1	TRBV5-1	CASSPWERGDEQFF
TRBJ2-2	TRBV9	CASSVGLSPSGELFF
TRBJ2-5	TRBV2	CASSGQGKETQYF
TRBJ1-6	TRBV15	CATRPDRGGSYNSPLHF
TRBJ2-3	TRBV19	CASSPQGADTQYF
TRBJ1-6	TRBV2	CASSERANSPLHF
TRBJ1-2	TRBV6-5	CASSYATGGGYTF
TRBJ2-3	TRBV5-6	CASSKRTSSLDTQYF
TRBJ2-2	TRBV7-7	CASSPGGADGTGELFF
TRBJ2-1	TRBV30	CAWSVPGRGSYNEQFF
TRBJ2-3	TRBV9	CASSVDGLTDTQYF
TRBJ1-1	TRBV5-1	CASSPQGRNTEAFF
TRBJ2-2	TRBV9	CASSVGGQGAIGELFF
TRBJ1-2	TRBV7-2	CASSLGGGEDYGYTF
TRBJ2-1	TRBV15	CATSRDRGGLPYNEQFF
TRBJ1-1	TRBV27	CASSSQQGWNTEAFF
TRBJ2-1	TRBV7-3	CASSLGGSVNEQFF
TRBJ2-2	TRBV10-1	CASSPGTGANTGELFF
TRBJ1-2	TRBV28	CASERQGYSGYTF
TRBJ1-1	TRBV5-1	CASSLETNTEAFF
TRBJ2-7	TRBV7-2	CASSTSGRDEQYF
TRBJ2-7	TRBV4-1	CASSQVGPSYEQYF
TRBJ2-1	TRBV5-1	CASSSSTTGIYNEQFF
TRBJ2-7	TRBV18	CASSPGAFYEQYF
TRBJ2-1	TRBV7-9	CASSLATGGGGNEQFF
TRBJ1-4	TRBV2	CASTVGNRRNEKLFF
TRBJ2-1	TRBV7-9	CASSSTSGGPARPFF
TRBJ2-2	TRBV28	CASSLQQNTGELFF
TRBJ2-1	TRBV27	CASGLAGGHNEQFF
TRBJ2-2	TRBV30	CAWRRHTGELFF
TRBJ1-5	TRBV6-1	CASSERGGARNNQPQHF
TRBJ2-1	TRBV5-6	CASSFQRGYNEQFF
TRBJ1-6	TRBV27	CASSLESGAPLHF
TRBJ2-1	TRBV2	CASSTTRGTGGNEQFF
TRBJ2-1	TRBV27	CASSFGGGNEQFF
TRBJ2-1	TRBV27	CASGARANNEQFF
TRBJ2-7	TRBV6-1	CASSEWQGISYEQYF
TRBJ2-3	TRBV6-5	CASVGTPTDTQYF
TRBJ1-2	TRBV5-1	CASSEGGHYTF
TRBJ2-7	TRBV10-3	CAISESIAGGTHTYEQYF